The clone carrying this TCR beta chain was counted a single time. This record comes from a study of blood T cell repertoires in COVID-19. Overall study context: COVID-19 samples collected from the United States, Italy and Spain covered acute and convalescent phases. Sources were T cells, B-cell-depleted T cells, or PBMCs; the material itself was cDNA or gDNA.

The authors' processing: Reference gene primer amplification in the assay estimated nucleated cell counts. Profiled with immunoSEQ multiplex PCR; TCRdb holds only in-frame clones, not every one. Clonal size and the V and J genes are those of that table, whereas D and trimming came from the DNA. The data show about 50,000 clones, about 85% seen once. The germline V gene has CDR1 MNHEY and CDR2 SMNVEV (reference sequence). CDR3 size: 15 residues. V lost 5 bases to trimming and J lost 0 bases, with 14 bases between them. This sequence joins TRBV27 and TRBJ2-7, with a tentative D call TRBD2 (6 bases). The sample was peripheral blood. This TCR derives from a human donor in a cohort sampled during active COVID-19. The CDR3 sequence is CASSTIRGTSYEQYF. CDR3 DNA: TGTGCCAGCAGTACAATTCGGGGGACCTCCTACGAGCAGTACTTC.